What follows are 17 T cell receptor beta chains derived from one specimen sequenced in a study of a mutant IDH1 vaccine in newly diagnosed glioma. Regarding time point: week 35, safety follow-up. The study gave 300 ug of mutant IDH1 20-mer peptide per vaccine dose, with topical imiquimod. Method: immunoSEQ multiplex PCR; TCRdb's copy keeps in-frame clones and lacks some. The sample includes approximately 45,000 clones, almost 95% of them seen just once. These receptors' antigens are unknown. This material consisted of PBMCs, taken from a glioma patient whose treatment included an IDH1 peptide vaccine. The receptor source for this set is a middle-aged man with glioma.

This rearrangement joins TRBV7-9 to TRBJ2-7, with a weak D call TRBD2 (6 bases). CDR3 length: 13 amino acids. The V gene's germline CDR1 is SEHNR and CDR2 FQNEAQ (reference sequence). Trimming removed 0 bases from V and 6 bases from J, with 9 bases in between. As DNA, the CDR3 is TGTGCCAGCAGCTTAGCCGGGAGAGGCGAGCAGTACTTC. This gives the protein CASSLAGRGEQYF. Variable domain in full (rest from reference TRBV7-9 and TRBJ2-7): DTGVSQNPRHKITKRGQNVTFRCDPISEHNRLYWYRQTLGQGPEFLTYFQNEAQLEKSRLLSDRFSAERPKGSFSTLEIQRTEQGDSAMYLCASSLAGRGEQYFGPGTRLTVT.

The rearrangement links TRBV27 to TRBJ1-5; D might be TRBD1 (6 bases). The CDR3 covers 14 residues. The germline CDR1 and CDR2 sequences are MNHEY and SMNVEV (reference sequence). The V end was cut by 6 bases, the J end by 3 bases, with 12 bases between. DNA for the CDR3: TGTGCCAGCAGGAGAGGACAGTCCAATCAGCCCCAGCATTTT. Amino acids: CASRRGQSNQPQHF.

The CDR3 bases are TGTGCCTGGAGTGTACTCGCCGGGACAGGTTTTTACGAGCAGTACTTC. Translation gives CAWSVLAGTGFYEQYF. The chain uses TRBV30 and TRBJ2-7; 8 bases map to TRBD1. This CDR3 comprises 16 residues. Germline trimming cut 0 bases from V and 4 bases from J; bases unmatched to any gene: 11. Germline V gene lookup returns CDR1 GTSNPN and CDR2 SVGIG (reference sequence).

This chain joins TRBV28 and TRBJ1-5; weak D call: TRBD1 (5 bases). Germline V CDR1 and CDR2: MDHEN, SYDVKM. The CDR3 contains 16 residues. Trimming removed 5 bases from V and 0 bases from J, with 14 bases in between. The CDR3 region has the DNA TGTGCCAGCAGTCCCGGGACCGGCCATAGCAATCAGCCCCAGCATTTT. Translation: CASSPGTGHSNQPQHF.

The CDR3 loop is CASSIVRTASRSNQPQHF. Written as DNA, the CDR3 is TGTGCCAGTAGTATAGTGAGGACAGCTTCCCGTAGCAATCAGCCCCAGCATTTT. The chain employs TRBV19 and TRBJ1-5; D perhaps matches TRBD1 (6 bases). CDR3 length: 18 residues. Germline CDR1 and CDR2: LNHDA and SQIVND (reference sequence). V shed 1 base and J shed 0 bases, with 16 bases lying between them.

The chain carries TRBV19 and TRBJ1-5, with 7 bases that match TRBD1. CDR3 length: 16 residues. Germline CDR1 reads LNHDA; CDR2 reads SQIVND (reference sequence). Trimming cost V 2 bases and J 4 bases; bases outside gene matches: 8. The CDR3 loop reads CASSITSQGRNQPQHF. CDR3 coding DNA: TGTGCCAGTAGTATAACCTCACAGGGGCGTAATCAGCCCCAGCATTTT.

This sequence joins TRBV6-5 and TRBJ1-2; 9 bases line up with TRBD1. The J segment lost 4 bases and the V segment lost 5 bases, leaving 2 bases of the junction unmatched. CDR1 is MNHEY and CDR2 is SVGAGI in the germline V gene. The length of the CDR3 is 13 residues. The DNA for the CDR3 is TGTGCCAGCAGTACAGGGGGCGGCTATGGCTACACCTTC. This encodes CASSTGGGYGYTF.

This sequence joins TRBV7-6 and TRBJ1-6, with 7 bases that match TRBD1. The CDR3 extends over 14 amino acids. Trimming at V came to 1 base and at J to 10 bases, leaving 4 bases not matched to a gene. Germline V lookup: CDR1 SGHVS, CDR2 FNYEAQ. CDR3 in DNA: TGTGCCAGCAGCTTAGACAGGGGTGGGTCACCCCTCCACTTT. It encodes CASSLDRGGSPLHF.

The chain has TRBV6-1 and TRBJ2-7; perhaps TRBD2 as D (5 bases). The length of the CDR3 is 11 residues. Between the trimmed V and J ends, which lost 9 bases and 10 bases, there was a span of 16 bases. CDR1 is MNHNS, CDR2 SASEGT, per germline. The CDR3 region has the DNA TGTGCCAGTAAGGACTTGCAGGTACAGTACTTC. Its protein is CASKDLQVQYF.

The genes are TRBV15 and TRBJ2-5; unclear D gene. The CDR3 sequence is 15 residues long. V was clipped by 0 bases and J by 5 bases, with 13 bases between them. Germline V gives CDR1 LNHNV, CDR2 YYDKDF (reference sequence). CDR3 loop: CATSRDTPRLETQYF. The CDR3 DNA reads TGTGCCACCAGCAGAGATACCCCCAGATTGGAGACCCAGTACTTC. Full variable domain (rest looked up from reference TRBV15 and TRBJ2-5): DAMVIQNPRYQVTQFGKPVTLSCSQTLNHNVMYWYQQKSSQAPKLLFHYYDKDFNNEADTPDNFQSRRPNTSFCFLDIRSPGLGDTAMYLCATSRDTPRLETQYFGPGTRLLVL.

The chain carries TRBV5-4 and TRBJ2-7, with 10 bases identical to TRBD2. Losses at the gene ends were 0 bases for V and 5 bases for J; bases not matched to a gene: 8. The CDR3 has 16 amino acids. The V gene's germline CDR1 is SGHNT and CDR2 YYREEE (reference sequence). DNA of the CDR3: TGTGCCAGCAGCTTGGACAGTAGCGGGAGGATCCACGAGCAGTACTTC. This encodes CASSLDSSGRIHEQYF.

V gene TRBV7-2 combines with J gene TRBJ2-5, with TRBD1 matching over 8 bases. V trimming: 5 bases; J trimming: 4 bases; junction bases outside the gene matches: 6. The CDR3 loop spans 14 amino acids. Germline V lookup: CDR1 SGHTA, CDR2 FQGNSA. Written as DNA, the CDR3 is TGTGCCAGCAGCAGAGACAGGGGCCGAGAGACCCAGTACTTC. Translated: CASSRDRGRETQYF.

V and J are TRBV21-1 and TRBJ2-2; the D call in the table, TRBD2, was not verified against the DNA. TRBV21-1 constitutes a pseudogene. This CDR3 contains 19 residues. Written as DNA, the CDR3 is TGTGCCAGCAGCCCTTTGCGTGAAAAGCGGGAGGGATACACCGGGGAGCTGTTTTTT. Translation gives CASSPLREKREGYTGELFF.

In its sample, this clone was seen once. The chain has TRBV7-5 and TRBJ1-5; the D call of TRBD1 is as the table states it, not checked on the DNA. TRBV7-5 is listed as a pseudogene. This CDR3 comprises 14 residues. In nucleotides, the CDR3 is TGTGCCAGACCCCAGGGGGGTAGCAATCAGCCCCAGCATTTT. This gives the protein CARPQGGSNQPQHF.

This clone has a handful of counts. The rearrangement uses TRBV5-1 and TRBJ1-4; D uncertain. CDR3 length equals 15 residues. Germline V gene lookup returns CDR1 SGHRS and CDR2 YFSETQ. The V end lost 3 bases, the J end lost 4 bases, and 13 bases lay between the germline ends. The DNA of the CDR3 is TGCGCCAGCAGCTCCGTCGGGCAGTATAATGAAAAACTGTTTTTT. It is translated as CASSSVGQYNEKLFF.

The CDR3 DNA is TGTGCCAGCAGCCGAAGACAGGTGAACACTGAAGCTTTCTTT. The encoded protein is CASSRRQVNTEAFF. The gene calls are TRBV14 and TRBJ1-1; perhaps TRBD1 as D (6 bases). The CDR3 length is 14 residues. V gave up 4 bases and J gave up 0 bases, with 9 bases separating them. The germline V gene encodes CDR1 SGHDN and CDR2 FVKESK. Full variable domain (remainder filled in from reference TRBV14 and TRBJ1-1): EAGVTQFPSHSVIEKGQTVTLRCDPISGHDNLYWYRRVMGKEIKFLLHFVKESKQDESGMPNNRFLAERTGGTYSTLKVQPAELEDSGVYFCASSRRQVNTEAFFGQGTRLTVV.

The sample holds a few counts of this clone. The V gene is TRBV4-1, the J gene TRBJ2-2; 10 positions match TRBD2. V shed 0 bases, J shed 3 bases, and the junction held 4 bases outside the gene matches. Germline V gene sequence: CDR1 MGHRA, CDR2 YSYEKL. The CDR3 runs 17 residues. CDR3 residues: CASSQDGLAGDTGELFF. In DNA form, the CDR3 reads TGCGCCAGCAGCCAAGATGGCCTAGCGGGGGACACCGGGGAGCTGTTTTTT.